This T cell receptor beta chain was obtained from a study of T cell changes during pregnancy in multiple sclerosis. Germline V gene sequence: CDR1 MNHEY, CDR2 SMNVEV (reference sequence). The CDR3 runs 13 residues. V gave up 3 bases and J gave up 1 base, with 6 bases separating them. Libraries were prepared by immunoSEQ multiplex PCR; TCRdb keeps only in-frame clonotypes and omits some of them. The sample has 30,000 or so clones; about 88% are singletons. This clone was detected only a few times. The sequencing used CD8+ T cells from peripheral blood mononuclear cells, collected in the second trimester of pregnancy. The rearrangement links TRBV27 to TRBJ1-1, with D unresolved. The TCR was taken from a female donor with multiple sclerosis, enrolled in a pregnancy study. Here the CDR3 DNA reads TGTGCCAGCAGTTTTGTGAGGAACACTGAAGCTTTCTTT. Its translation is CASSFVRNTEAFF.